Listed below are T cell receptor beta chains from one sample, sequenced in a study of identical twins. One entry per CDR3 protein results from TCRdb running MiXCR on the 5' RACE reads. The table shows 520,000 or so distinct CDR3 sequences, with about 20% occurring only once. This same sample was also taken into another study, of T cells expressing NK-cell markers.

Material: CD4+ T cells sorted from blood. The receptors originated from a woman aged 18-29 years in good health. The CDR3 runs from the conserved cysteine through the conserved F or W. Each record gives: clone size, D gene, J gene, CDR3 length, V gene, CDR3 protein, CDR3 DNA. D genes are given only for firm matches. Size tells how often a clone was seen (once, few, many) or the class of an expanded clone, and some rows leave it out.

clone size: NA
D gene: TRBD1
J gene: TRBJ1-1
CDR3 length: 15
V gene: TRBV5-1
CDR3 protein: CASSPRTGQGTEAFF
CDR3 DNA: TGCGCCAGCAGCCCAAGGACAGGGCAGGGAACTGAAGCTTTCTTT

clone size: few
D gene: NA
J gene: TRBJ1-1
CDR3 length: 12
V gene: TRBV6-1
CDR3 protein: CASKSGGTEAFF
CDR3 DNA: TGTGCCAGCAAATCCGGGGGCACTGAAGCTTTCTTT

clone size: many
D gene: NA
J gene: TRBJ1-5
CDR3 length: 13
V gene: TRBV20-1
CDR3 protein: CSARGTANQPQHF
CDR3 DNA: TGCAGTGCTAGAGGGACCGCCAATCAGCCCCAGCATTTT

clone size: few
D gene: NA
J gene: TRBJ2-3
CDR3 length: 14
V gene: TRBV20-1
CDR3 protein: CSASRGGDTDTQYF
CDR3 DNA: TGCAGTGCTTCCAGAGGAGGGGACACAGATACGCAGTATTTT

clone size: few
D gene: TRBD2
J gene: TRBJ2-7
CDR3 length: 15
V gene: TRBV4-3
CDR3 protein: CASSHNFAGDYEQYF
CDR3 DNA: TGCGCCAGCAGCCACAACTTCGCGGGAGACTACGAGCAGTACTTC

clone size: few
D gene: TRBD1
J gene: TRBJ2-5
CDR3 length: 14
V gene: TRBV12-3/TRBV12-4
CDR3 protein: CASGTATYQETQYF
CDR3 DNA: TGTGCCAGCGGGACAGCCACATACCAAGAGACCCAGTACTTC

clone size: few
D gene: NA
J gene: TRBJ2-3
CDR3 length: 15
V gene: TRBV5-1
CDR3 protein: CASSLDGRNTDTQYF
CDR3 DNA: TGCGCCAGCAGCTTGGATGGCAGGAACACAGATACGCAGTATTTT

clone size: many
D gene: NA
J gene: TRBJ2-5
CDR3 length: 15
V gene: TRBV15
CDR3 protein: CATGRGGSDRETQYF
CDR3 DNA: TGTGCCACCGGACGCGGAGGGAGTGATAGAGAGACCCAGTACTTC

clone size: NA
D gene: NA
J gene: TRBJ1-2
CDR3 length: 13
V gene: TRBV12-3/TRBV12-4
CDR3 protein: CASSLKGSNGYTF
CDR3 DNA: TGTGCCAGCAGTTTAAAAGGCAGCAATGGCTACACCTTC

clone size: NA
D gene: NA
J gene: TRBJ2-5
CDR3 length: 15
V gene: TRBV5-1
CDR3 protein: CASNHPPGAGETQYF
CDR3 DNA: TGCGCCAGCAACCACCCCCCAGGGGCAGGGGAGACCCAGTACTTC

clone size: few
D gene: TRBD1
J gene: TRBJ2-4
CDR3 length: 13
V gene: TRBV20-1
CDR3 protein: CSAPRDSKNIQYF
CDR3 DNA: TGCAGTGCTCCCCGGGACAGCAAAAACATTCAGTACTTC

clone size: NA
D gene: TRBD1
J gene: TRBJ2-3
CDR3 length: 14
V gene: TRBV20-1
CDR3 protein: CSALKRTGPDTQYF
CDR3 DNA: TGCAGTGCCCTCAAGAGGACAGGACCAGATACGCAGTATTTT

clone size: NA
D gene: TRBD2
J gene: TRBJ2-1
CDR3 length: 18
V gene: TRBV24-1
CDR3 protein: CATSGDSGRAGGYNEQFF
CDR3 DNA: TGTGCCACCAGTGGAGATAGCGGGAGGGCCGGAGGTTACAATGAGCAGTTCTTC

clone size: few
D gene: NA
J gene: TRBJ2-3
CDR3 length: 18
V gene: TRBV21-1
CDR3 protein: CASSKEERERGFTDTQYF
CDR3 DNA: TGTGCCAGCAGCAAAGAGGAAAGGGAGCGGGGATTCACAGATACGCAGTATTTT

clone size: many
D gene: NA
J gene: TRBJ1-2
CDR3 length: 13
V gene: TRBV20-1
CDR3 protein: CSANSEGRYGYTF
CDR3 DNA: TGCAGTGCCAACTCCGAGGGAAGGTATGGCTACACCTTC

clone size: many
D gene: TRBD2
J gene: TRBJ2-4
CDR3 length: 15
V gene: TRBV6-2/TRBV6-3
CDR3 protein: CASSPPAGGPGIQYF
CDR3 DNA: TGTGCCAGCAGCCCCCCTGCGGGAGGGCCCGGCATTCAGTACTTC

clone size: NA
D gene: NA
J gene: TRBJ2-3
CDR3 length: 13
V gene: TRBV3-1
CDR3 protein: CASSQVVEDTQYF
CDR3 DNA: TGTGCCAGCAGCCAAGTCGTTGAAGATACGCAGTATTTT

clone size: NA
D gene: NA
J gene: TRBJ2-4
CDR3 length: 13
V gene: TRBV20-1
CDR3 protein: CSAGGIAKNIQYF
CDR3 DNA: TGCAGTGCGGGGGGTATAGCCAAAAACATTCAGTACTTC

clone size: few
D gene: TRBD1
J gene: TRBJ1-3
CDR3 length: 14
V gene: TRBV19
CDR3 protein: CASEQGYSGNTIYF
CDR3 DNA: TGTGCCAGCGAACAGGGGTATTCTGGAAACACCATATATTTT

clone size: NA
D gene: NA
J gene: TRBJ2-7
CDR3 length: 12
V gene: TRBV12-3/TRBV12-4
CDR3 protein: CASSQHPGKQYF
CDR3 DNA: TGTGCCAGCAGTCAACACCCAGGGAAGCAGTACTTC

clone size: many
D gene: NA
J gene: TRBJ2-1
CDR3 length: 10
V gene: TRBV20-1
CDR3 protein: CRTGYNEQFF
CDR3 DNA: TGCAGGACGGGGTACAATGAGCAGTTCTTC

clone size: NA
D gene: NA
J gene: TRBJ1-5
CDR3 length: 14
V gene: TRBV10-3
CDR3 protein: CAISAGVSNQPQHF
CDR3 DNA: TGTGCCATCAGCGCAGGGGTGAGCAATCAGCCCCAGCATTTT

clone size: few
D gene: TRBD2
J gene: TRBJ2-2
CDR3 length: 17
V gene: TRBV7-6
CDR3 protein: CASSLAPTSANTGELFF
CDR3 DNA: TGTGCCAGCAGCTTAGCCCCGACTAGCGCGAACACCGGGGAGCTGTTTTTT

clone size: few
D gene: TRBD1
J gene: TRBJ1-6
CDR3 length: 14
V gene: TRBV5-1
CDR3 protein: CASSFEQGGSPLHF
CDR3 DNA: TGCGCCAGCTCCTTTGAACAGGGGGGATCACCCCTCCACTTT

clone size: few
D gene: NA
J gene: TRBJ2-7
CDR3 length: 20
V gene: TRBV10-3
CDR3 protein: CAISESRRRGMRTYSYEQYF
CDR3 DNA: TGTGCCATCAGTGAGTCGCGGCGGCGGGGAATGCGGACTTACTCCTACGAGCAGTACTTC

clone size: few
D gene: TRBD1
J gene: TRBJ2-1
CDR3 length: 14
V gene: TRBV24-1
CDR3 protein: CATSGGDRLNEQFF
CDR3 DNA: TGTGCCACCAGTGGGGGGGACAGGCTCAATGAGCAGTTCTTC

clone size: few
D gene: NA
J gene: TRBJ2-7
CDR3 length: 14
V gene: TRBV20-1
CDR3 protein: CSASRDLEGYEQYF
CDR3 DNA: TGCAGTGCTAGCAGGGACTTAGAAGGATACGAGCAGTACTTC

clone size: few
D gene: NA
J gene: TRBJ2-7
CDR3 length: 14
V gene: TRBV4-3
CDR3 protein: CASSQESSHYEQYF
CDR3 DNA: TGCGCCAGCAGCCAAGAAAGTTCTCACTACGAGCAGTACTTC

clone size: NA
D gene: NA
J gene: TRBJ1-1
CDR3 length: 13
V gene: TRBV20-1
CDR3 protein: CSATRQENTEAFF
CDR3 DNA: TGCAGTGCAACCCGACAGGAAAATACGGAAGCTTTCTTT

clone size: NA
D gene: NA
J gene: TRBJ1-3
CDR3 length: 16
V gene: TRBV12-5
CDR3 protein: CASGIVGGRSGNTIYF
CDR3 DNA: TGTGCTAGTGGCATCGTAGGCGGCCGCTCTGGAAACACCATATATTTT

clone size: NA
D gene: NA
J gene: TRBJ1-2
CDR3 length: 12
V gene: TRBV12-3/TRBV12-4
CDR3 protein: CASRDRLDGYTF
CDR3 DNA: TGTGCCAGCAGGGATAGGTTGGATGGCTACACCTTC

clone size: few
D gene: NA
J gene: TRBJ1-2
CDR3 length: 16
V gene: TRBV4-2
CDR3 protein: CASSQDGQEPSHGYTF
CDR3 DNA: TGTGCCAGCAGCCAAGATGGGCAGGAACCATCTCATGGCTACACCTTC

clone size: few
D gene: TRBD1
J gene: TRBJ2-7
CDR3 length: 14
V gene: TRBV20-1
CDR3 protein: CSAPRTGGTYEQYF
CDR3 DNA: TGCAGTGCCCCAAGGACAGGGGGCACCTACGAGCAGTACTTC